These 7 T cell receptor beta chains came from one sample sequenced in a study of CD8 T cells in ankylosing spondylitis (dated by TCRdb to between 2016 and 2019). Here is what the overall study found, with its caveats: Blood from ankylosing spondylitis patients appeared to be characterized by a TCR beta motif made up of under ten highly homologous amino acid variants.

The library was generated by 5' RACE. TCRdb names Illumina HiSeq 2500 as the instrument used. TCRdb cleaned the public reads at Q25 with fastp, built clones with MiXCR and kept in-frame beta chains. Under each unique CDR3 protein, matching rows form one entry showing the most common genes and DNA. Counted in this sample were a few hundred thousand distinct CDR3 sequences; about 7% of them appeared once. Clones ranked in the top ten supply 14% of the sample. These receptors' antigens are unknown. The sequencing sample was made of blood, either unsorted or a sorted T cell fraction (not recorded which). These TCRs come from a male donor with ankylosing spondylitis.

The rearrangement uses TRBV27 and TRBJ2-1; 8 bases map to TRBD2. CDR1 and CDR2 (germline): MNHEY, SMNVEV (reference sequence). This CDR3 comprises 14 residues. With 6 bases clipped from V and 5 bases from J, the junction kept 6 bases outside the gene matches. For the CDR3, the DNA is TGTGCCAGCAGCCCGGGACTAGTAAACAATGAGCAGTTCTTC. This gives the protein CASSPGLVNNEQFF.

This clonotype has ten or more counts. This chain links TRBV29-1 with TRBJ2-1; TRBD2 matches at 8 bases. The CDR3 covers 14 residues. Losses at the gene ends were 6 bases for V and 5 bases for J; bases not matched to a gene: 9. The germline V gene has CDR1 SQVTM and CDR2 ANQGSEA. For the CDR3, the DNA is TGCAGCGTGCCCAGGCGGGGGGTGAACAATGAGCAGTTCTTC. Translated, it gives CSVPRRGVNNEQFF.

This clonotype was detected ten times or more. The chain recombines TRBV12-3 or TRBV12-4 with TRBJ2-5; perhaps TRBD1 as D (5 bases). The CDR3 length is 11 residues. The V gene lost 5 bases and the J gene lost 7 bases, with 8 bases spanning the gap. The CDR3 here is CASSLDRTQYF. The DNA for the CDR3 is TGTGCCAGCAGTCTCGACAGGACCCAGTACTTC.

The chain has TRBV19 and TRBJ2-7, with D perhaps TRBD1 (6 bases). Per germline, CDR1 LNHDA and CDR2 SQIVND (reference sequence). CDR3 length equals 13 residues. With 2 bases removed from V and 5 bases from J, the gap between germline ends came to 10 bases. The CDR3 DNA reads as TGTGCCAGTAGTATATTGGGGGCAGACGAGCAGTACTTC. This sequence encodes CASSILGADEQYF.

This clonotype was counted only a few times. The chain couples TRBV2 to TRBJ2-7, with D unclear. The germline V gene encodes CDR1 SNHLY and CDR2 FYNNEI. V lost 6 bases, J lost 0 bases, and 9 bases lay in between. The CDR3 covers 13 residues. CDR3: CASRERSSYEQYF. The CDR3 bases are TGTGCCAGCAGAGAGCGATCCTCCTACGAGCAGTACTTC.

This clonotype was detected many times. This chain connects TRBV20-1 to TRBJ2-5, with a weak D call TRBD2 (5 bases). V was pared by 6 bases and J by 5 bases, with 22 bases between. From germline, CDR1 is DFQATT and CDR2 SNEGSKA (reference sequence). This CDR3 is 15 amino acids long. CDR3 protein: CSARRERVGVETQYF. The CDR3, as DNA: TGCAGTGCCAGACGTGAGAGGGTCGGGGTGGAGACCCAGTACTTC.

Ten or more counts support this clonotype. This chain joins TRBV20-1 and TRBJ2-5; D may match TRBD1 or TRBD2 (5 bases each). CDR3 length: 12 residues. Germline values: CDR1 DFQATT, CDR2 SNEGSKA (reference sequence). The V gene lost 3 bases and the J gene lost 7 bases, with 12 bases spanning the gap. CDR3 nucleotides: TGCAGTGCTAGGGGGCTAGCCCGGACCCAGTACTTC. Encoded protein: CSARGLARTQYF.